This T cell receptor beta chain was sequenced in a study of Graves' ophthalmopathy and Graves' hyperthyroidism. Amplification of the TCR beta CDR3 regions used RNA transcripts (as template). RT-PCR was first run with HTBI primers, then multiplex PCR in a second round. TCRdb redid the calling of the multiplex PCR reads with MiXCR, one entry per CDR3 protein. In the table there are some 1.1 million distinct CDR3 sequences, about 35% of which are singletons. This receptor was identified in an adult man with Graves' hyperthyroidism. Material: peripheral blood or thyroid tissue (not recorded which).

CDR3 sequence (DNA): TGTGCCAGCAGAAGGGACAGGGTTGGGGAAAAACTGTTTTTT. Its translation is CASRRDRVGEKLFF. The V call is TRBV5-6, the J call TRBJ1-4; 9 positions match TRBD1. This CDR3 has 14 amino acids. Germline-derived CDR1 and CDR2 are SGHDT and YYEEEE. The J segment lost 8 bases and the V segment lost 5 bases, leaving 7 bases of the junction unmatched.